This entry describes one TCR beta chain. Its specificity is unknown. Per the germline V gene, CDR1 is DFQATT and CDR2 is SNEGSKA (reference sequence). This CDR3 contains 13 residues. Trimming took off 5 bases at V and 0 bases at J, with 8 bases between the two ends. The data are from a study of glioma-infiltrating T cells. Using RNA template, CDR3s of TCR alpha and beta were amplified with iRepertoire arm-PCR. TCRdb redid the calling of the multiplex PCR reads with MiXCR, one entry per CDR3 protein. The table includes over 130,000 distinct CDR3 sequences, 39% detected once. Study outcomes and limitations: Tissue and blood shared very few CDR3 sequences.

The genes are TRBV20-1 and TRBJ1-5; D is unresolved. Sequencing input: glioma tissue, nonneoplastic brain tissue, or PBMCs (not recorded which). The sequence was obtained from a human donor with low-grade glioma or glioblastoma, undergoing nonglioma brain surgery, or in good health (not recorded which). The chain's CDR3 is CSAPTYSNQPQHF. The CDR3 nucleotides read TGCAGTGCTCCGACATATAGCAATCAGCCCCAGCATTTT.